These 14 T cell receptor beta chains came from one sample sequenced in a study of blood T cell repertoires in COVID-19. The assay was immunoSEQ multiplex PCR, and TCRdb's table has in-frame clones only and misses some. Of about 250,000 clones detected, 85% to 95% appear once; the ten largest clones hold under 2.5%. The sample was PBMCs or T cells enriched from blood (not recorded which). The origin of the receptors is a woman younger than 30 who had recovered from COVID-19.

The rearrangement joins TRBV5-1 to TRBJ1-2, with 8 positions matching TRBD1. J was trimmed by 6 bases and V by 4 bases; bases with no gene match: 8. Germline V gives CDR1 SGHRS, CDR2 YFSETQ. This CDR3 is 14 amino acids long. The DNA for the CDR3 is TGCGCCAGCAGCCCGTCGACAGGGGCGGATGGCTACACCTTC. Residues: CASSPSTGADGYTF. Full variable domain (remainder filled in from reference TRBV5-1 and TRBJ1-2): KAGVTQTPRYLIKTRGQQVTLSCSPISGHRSVSWYQQTPGQGLQFLFEYFSETQRNKGNFPGRFSGRQFSNSRSEMNVSTLELGDSALYLCASSPSTGADGYTFGSGTRLTVV.

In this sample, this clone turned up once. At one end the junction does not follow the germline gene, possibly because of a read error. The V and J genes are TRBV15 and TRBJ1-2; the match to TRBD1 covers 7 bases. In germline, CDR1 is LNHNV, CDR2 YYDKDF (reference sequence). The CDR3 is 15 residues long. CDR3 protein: CATSRYRGQSYNLLF. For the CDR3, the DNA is TGTGCCACCAGCAGATACCGGGGACAGTCCTACAACCTCTTGTTC.

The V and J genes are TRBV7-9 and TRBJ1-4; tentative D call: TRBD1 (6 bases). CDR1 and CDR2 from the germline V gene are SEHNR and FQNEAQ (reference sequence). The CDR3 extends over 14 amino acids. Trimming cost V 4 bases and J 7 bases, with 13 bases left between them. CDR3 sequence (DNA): TGTGCCAGCAGCTCATCAGGGGCGGGTGAAAAACTGTTTTTT. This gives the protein CASSSSGAGEKLFF.

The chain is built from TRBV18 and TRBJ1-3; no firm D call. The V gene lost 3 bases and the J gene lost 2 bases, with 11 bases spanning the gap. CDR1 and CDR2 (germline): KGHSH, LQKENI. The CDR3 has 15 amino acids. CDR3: CASSPPGSAGNTIYF. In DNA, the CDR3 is TGTGCCAGCTCACCCCCGGGATCGGCTGGAAACACCATATATTTT. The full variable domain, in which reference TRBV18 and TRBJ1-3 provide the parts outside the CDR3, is NAGVMQNPRHLVRRRGQEARLRCSPMKGHSHVYWYRQLPEEGLKFMVYLQKENIIDESGMPKERFSAEFPKEGPSILRIQQVVRGDSAAYFCASSPPGSAGNTIYFGEGSWLTVV.

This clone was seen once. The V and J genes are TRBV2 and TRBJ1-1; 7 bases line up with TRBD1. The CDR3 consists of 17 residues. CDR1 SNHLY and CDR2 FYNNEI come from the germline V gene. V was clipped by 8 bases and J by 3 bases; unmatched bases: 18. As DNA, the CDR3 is TGTGCCAGCTGGGGTACAGATCGGAGGGGGCTATACACTGAAGCTTTCTTT. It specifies CASWGTDRRGLYTEAFF.

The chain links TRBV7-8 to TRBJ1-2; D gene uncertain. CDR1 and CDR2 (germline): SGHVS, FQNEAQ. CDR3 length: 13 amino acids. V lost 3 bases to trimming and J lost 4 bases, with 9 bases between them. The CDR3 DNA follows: TGTGCCAGCAGCTTCAGTATGATCTATGGCTACACCTTC. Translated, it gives CASSFSMIYGYTF.

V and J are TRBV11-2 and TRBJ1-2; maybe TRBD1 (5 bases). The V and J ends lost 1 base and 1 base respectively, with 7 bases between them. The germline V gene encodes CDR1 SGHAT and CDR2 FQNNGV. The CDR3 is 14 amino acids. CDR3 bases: TGTGCCAGCAGCTTAGGCAGGGTTAACTATGGCTACACCTTC. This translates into CASSLGRVNYGYTF.

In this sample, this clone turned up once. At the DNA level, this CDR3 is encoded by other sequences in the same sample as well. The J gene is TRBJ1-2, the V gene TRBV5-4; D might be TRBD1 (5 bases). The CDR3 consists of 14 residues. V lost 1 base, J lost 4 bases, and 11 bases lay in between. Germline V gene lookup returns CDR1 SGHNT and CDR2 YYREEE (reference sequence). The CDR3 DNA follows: TGTGCCAGCAGCTTGAGTGGGACTCGCTATGGCTACACCTTC. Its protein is CASSLSGTRYGYTF.

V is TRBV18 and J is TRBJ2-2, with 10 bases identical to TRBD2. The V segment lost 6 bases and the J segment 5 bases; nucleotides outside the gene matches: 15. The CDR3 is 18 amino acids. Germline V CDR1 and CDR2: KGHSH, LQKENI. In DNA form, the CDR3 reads TGTGCCAGCTCCCAAGGGCTAGCGGGAGCGGCCCGGACCGGGGAGCTGTTTTTT. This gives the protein CASSQGLAGAARTGELFF. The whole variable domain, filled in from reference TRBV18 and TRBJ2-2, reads NAGVMQNPRHLVRRRGQEARLRCSPMKGHSHVYWYRQLPEEGLKFMVYLQKENIIDESGMPKERFSAEFPKEGPSILRIQQVVRGDSAAYFCASSQGLAGAARTGELFFGEGSRLTVL.

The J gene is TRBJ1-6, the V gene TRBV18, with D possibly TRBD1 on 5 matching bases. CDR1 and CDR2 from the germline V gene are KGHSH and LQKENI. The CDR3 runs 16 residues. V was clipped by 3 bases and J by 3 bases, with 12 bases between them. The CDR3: CASSPRTPNYNSPLHF. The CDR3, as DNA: TGTGCCAGCTCACCTAGGACACCGAACTATAATTCACCCCTCCACTTT.

The CDR3 sequence: CASSILTTGAFEKLFF. The CDR3 nucleotides read TGTGCCAGTAGTATACTAACGACAGGGGCTTTTGAAAAACTGTTTTTT. The V gene is TRBV19, the J gene TRBJ1-4; 8 positions match TRBD1. Germline trimming cut 2 bases from V and 7 bases from J; bases unmatched to any gene: 9. Germline CDR1 LNHDA, CDR2 SQIVND (reference sequence). The CDR3 consists of 16 residues.

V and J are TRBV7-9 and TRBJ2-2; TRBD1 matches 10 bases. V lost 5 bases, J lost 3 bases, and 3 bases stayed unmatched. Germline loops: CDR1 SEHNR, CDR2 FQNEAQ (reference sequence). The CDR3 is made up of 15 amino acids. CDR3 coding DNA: TGTGCCAGCAGCACCGGACAGGGGGACACCGGGGAGCTGTTTTTT. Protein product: CASSTGQGDTGELFF.

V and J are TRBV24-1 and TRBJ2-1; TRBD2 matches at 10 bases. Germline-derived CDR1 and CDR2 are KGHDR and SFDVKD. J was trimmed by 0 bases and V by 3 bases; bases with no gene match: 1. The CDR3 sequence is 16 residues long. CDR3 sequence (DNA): TGTGCCACCAGTGATACTAGCGGGAACTCCTACAATGAGCAGTTCTTC. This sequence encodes CATSDTSGNSYNEQFF.

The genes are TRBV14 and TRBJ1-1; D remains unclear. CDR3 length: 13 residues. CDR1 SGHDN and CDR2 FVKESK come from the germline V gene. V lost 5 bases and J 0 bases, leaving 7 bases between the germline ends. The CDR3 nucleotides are TGTGCCAGCAGCGAGATAATGAACACTGAAGCTTTCTTT. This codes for CASSEIMNTEAFF.